This TCR beta chain appears in the sequencing data of a study of shared clonotypes between healthy human individuals. Whole-study results and caveats: Clonotype sharing across a few donors was observed for about 5.5% of naive CD4 clonotypes.

For this clone: Its antigen is as yet unknown.

CD4+ cells yielded CD45RA+ naive and CD45RA-negative memory subsets. Libraries were prepared by immunoSEQ multiplex PCR; TCRdb keeps only in-frame clonotypes and omits some of them. The table records about 530,000 clones, 96% of them present only once. The germline gives CDR1 SGDLS, CDR2 YYNGEE. The CDR3 totals 15 residues. Trimming stripped 0 bases from V and 0 bases from J, with 10 bases between. Sequences were obtained from naive CD4+ T cells sorted from blood. Noted subset: CD45RA+ positively selected. The V and J genes are TRBV9 and TRBJ2-7; tentatively, D is TRBD1 or TRBD2 (5 bases each). The receptor's source is a woman in her twenties or thirties in good health. The CDR3 DNA reads TGTGCCAGCAGCGTAGCCAGGGACCTCTCCTACGAGCAGTACTTC. It codes for CASSVARDLSYEQYF.